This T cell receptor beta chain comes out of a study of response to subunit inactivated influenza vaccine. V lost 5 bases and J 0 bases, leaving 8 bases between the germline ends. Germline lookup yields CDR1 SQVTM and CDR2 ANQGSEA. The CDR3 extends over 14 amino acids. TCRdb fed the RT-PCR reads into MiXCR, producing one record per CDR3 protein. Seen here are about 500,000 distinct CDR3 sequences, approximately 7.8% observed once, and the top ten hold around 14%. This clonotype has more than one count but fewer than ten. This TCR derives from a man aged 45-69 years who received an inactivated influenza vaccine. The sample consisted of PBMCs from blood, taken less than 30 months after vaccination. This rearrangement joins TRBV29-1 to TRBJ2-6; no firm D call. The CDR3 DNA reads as TGCAGCGTTTACTCGTACTCTGGGGCCAACGTCCTGACTTTC. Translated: CSVYSYSGANVLTF.